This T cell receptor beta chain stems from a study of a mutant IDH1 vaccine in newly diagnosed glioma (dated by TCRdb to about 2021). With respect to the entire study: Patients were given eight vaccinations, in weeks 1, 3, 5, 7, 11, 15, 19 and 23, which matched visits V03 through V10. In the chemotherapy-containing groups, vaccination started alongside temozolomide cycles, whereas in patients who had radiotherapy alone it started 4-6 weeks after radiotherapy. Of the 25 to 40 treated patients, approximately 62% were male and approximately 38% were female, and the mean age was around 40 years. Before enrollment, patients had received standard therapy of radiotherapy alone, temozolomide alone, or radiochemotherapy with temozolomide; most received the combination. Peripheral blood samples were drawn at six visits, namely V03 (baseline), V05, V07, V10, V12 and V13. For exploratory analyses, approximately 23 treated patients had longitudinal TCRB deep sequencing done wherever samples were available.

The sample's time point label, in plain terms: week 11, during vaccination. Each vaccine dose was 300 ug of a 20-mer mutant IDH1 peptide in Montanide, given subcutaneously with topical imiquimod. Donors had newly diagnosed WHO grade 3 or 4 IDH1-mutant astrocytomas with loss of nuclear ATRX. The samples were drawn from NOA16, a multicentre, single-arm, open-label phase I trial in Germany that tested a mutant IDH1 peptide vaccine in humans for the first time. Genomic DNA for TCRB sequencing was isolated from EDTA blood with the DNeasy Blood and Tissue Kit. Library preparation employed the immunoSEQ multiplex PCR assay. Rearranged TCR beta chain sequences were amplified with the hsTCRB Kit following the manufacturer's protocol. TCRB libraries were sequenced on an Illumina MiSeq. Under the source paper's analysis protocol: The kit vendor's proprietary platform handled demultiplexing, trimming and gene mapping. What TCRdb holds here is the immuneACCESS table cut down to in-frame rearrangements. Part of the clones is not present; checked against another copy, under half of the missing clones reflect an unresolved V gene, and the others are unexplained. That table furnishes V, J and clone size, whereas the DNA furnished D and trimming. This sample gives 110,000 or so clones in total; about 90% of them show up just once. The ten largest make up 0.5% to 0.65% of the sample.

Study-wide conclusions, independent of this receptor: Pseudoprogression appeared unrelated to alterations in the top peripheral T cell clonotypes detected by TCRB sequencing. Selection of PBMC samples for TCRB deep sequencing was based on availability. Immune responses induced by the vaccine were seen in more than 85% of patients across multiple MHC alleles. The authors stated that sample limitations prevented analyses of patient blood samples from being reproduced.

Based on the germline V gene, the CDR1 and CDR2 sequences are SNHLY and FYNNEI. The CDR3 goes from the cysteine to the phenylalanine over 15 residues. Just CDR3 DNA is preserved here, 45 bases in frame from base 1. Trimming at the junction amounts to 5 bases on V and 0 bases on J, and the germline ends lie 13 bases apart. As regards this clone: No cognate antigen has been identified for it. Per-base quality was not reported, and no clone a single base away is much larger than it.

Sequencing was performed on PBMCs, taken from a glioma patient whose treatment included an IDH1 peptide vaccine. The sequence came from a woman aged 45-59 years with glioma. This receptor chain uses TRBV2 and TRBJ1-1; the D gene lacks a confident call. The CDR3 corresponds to CASSRAGSMNTEAFF. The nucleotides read TGTGCCAGCAGTAGGGCCGGGTCGATGAACACTGAAGCTTTCTTT.